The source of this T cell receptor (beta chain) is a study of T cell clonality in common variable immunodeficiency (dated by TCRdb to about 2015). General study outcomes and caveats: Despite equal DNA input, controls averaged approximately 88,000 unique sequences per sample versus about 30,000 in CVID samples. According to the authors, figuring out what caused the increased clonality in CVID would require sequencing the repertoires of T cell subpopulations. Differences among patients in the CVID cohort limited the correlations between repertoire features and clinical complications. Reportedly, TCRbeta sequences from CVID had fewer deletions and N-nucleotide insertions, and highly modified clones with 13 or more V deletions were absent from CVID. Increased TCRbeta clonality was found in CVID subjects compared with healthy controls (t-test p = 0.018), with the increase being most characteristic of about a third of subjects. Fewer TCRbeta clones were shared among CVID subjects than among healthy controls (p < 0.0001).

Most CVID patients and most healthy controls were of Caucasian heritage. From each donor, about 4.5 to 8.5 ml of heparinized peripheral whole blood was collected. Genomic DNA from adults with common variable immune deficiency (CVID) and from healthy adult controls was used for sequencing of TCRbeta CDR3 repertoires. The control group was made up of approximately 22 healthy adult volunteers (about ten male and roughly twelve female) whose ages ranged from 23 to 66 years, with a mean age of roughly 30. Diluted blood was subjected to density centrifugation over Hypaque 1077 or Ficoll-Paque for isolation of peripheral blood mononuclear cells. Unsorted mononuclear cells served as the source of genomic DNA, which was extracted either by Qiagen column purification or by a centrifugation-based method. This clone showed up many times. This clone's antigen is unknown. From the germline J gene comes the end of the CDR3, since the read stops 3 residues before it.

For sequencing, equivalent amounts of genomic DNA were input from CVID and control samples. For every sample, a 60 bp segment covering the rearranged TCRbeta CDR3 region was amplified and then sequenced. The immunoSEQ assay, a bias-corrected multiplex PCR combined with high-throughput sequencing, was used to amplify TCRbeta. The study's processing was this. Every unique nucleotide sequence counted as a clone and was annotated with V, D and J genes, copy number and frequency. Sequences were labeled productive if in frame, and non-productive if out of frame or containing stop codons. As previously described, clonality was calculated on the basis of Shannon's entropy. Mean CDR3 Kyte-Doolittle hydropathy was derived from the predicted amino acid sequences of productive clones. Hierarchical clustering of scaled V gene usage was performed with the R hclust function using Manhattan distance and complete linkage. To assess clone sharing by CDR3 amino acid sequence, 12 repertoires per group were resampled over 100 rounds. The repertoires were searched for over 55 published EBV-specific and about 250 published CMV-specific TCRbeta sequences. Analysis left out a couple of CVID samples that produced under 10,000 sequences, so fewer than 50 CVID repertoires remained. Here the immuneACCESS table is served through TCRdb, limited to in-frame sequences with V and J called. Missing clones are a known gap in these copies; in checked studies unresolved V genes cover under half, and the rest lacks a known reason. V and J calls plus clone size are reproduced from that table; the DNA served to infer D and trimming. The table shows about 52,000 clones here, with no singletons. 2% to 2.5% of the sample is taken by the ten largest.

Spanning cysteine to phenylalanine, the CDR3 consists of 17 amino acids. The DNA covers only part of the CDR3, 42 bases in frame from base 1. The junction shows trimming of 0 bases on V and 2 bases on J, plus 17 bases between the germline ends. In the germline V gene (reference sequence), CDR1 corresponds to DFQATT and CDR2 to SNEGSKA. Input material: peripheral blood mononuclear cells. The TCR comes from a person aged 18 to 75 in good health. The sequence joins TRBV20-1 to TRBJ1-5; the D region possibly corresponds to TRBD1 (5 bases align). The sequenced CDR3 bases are TGCAGTGCTAGAGATTGGAGAGGGGATGTGGGCAATCAGCCC. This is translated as CSARDWRGDVGNQP. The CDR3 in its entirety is CSARDWRGDVGNQPQHF.